This entry lists 30 T cell receptor beta chains sequenced from one sample in a study of T-cell reconstitution after alpha-beta-depleted transplantation in children. Preparing the TCRbeta library involved the use of unique molecular identifiers. MiXCR, applied by TCRdb to the PCR reads, yields one record per CDR3 protein. The sample has 100,000 to 150,000 distinct CDR3 sequences, roughly 23% seen once. The sequenced sample was PBMCs, mostly from graft donor cells, obtained 180 days after TCRalphabeta/CD19-depleted stem cell transplant. The receptors stem from a male patient between 2 and 9 years old who had a stem cell transplant for chronic granulomatous disease, so the T cells may come from the graft donor.

This clonotype was picked up a small number of times. The gene calls are TRBV12-3 or TRBV12-4 and TRBJ2-7, with 8 bases aligning to TRBD2. V gave up 7 bases and J gave up 9 bases; unmatched junction bases: 8. This CDR3 has 12 residues. The CDR3 DNA sequence: TGTGCCAGCACCTTGGGTGCGGGGGGGCAGTACTTC. Its translation is CASTLGAGGQYF.

The J gene is TRBJ2-7, the V gene TRBV12-3 or TRBV12-4; TRBD1 agrees at 10 bases. Losses at the gene ends were 7 bases for V and 2 bases for J; bases not matched to a gene: 8. CDR3 length: 15 amino acids. The DNA of the CDR3 is TGTGCCAGCACTCTCAGGGGGACAGGGGCCTACGAGCAGTACTTC. Its protein is CASTLRGTGAYEQYF.

This clonotype was detected many times. The J gene is TRBJ1-2, the V gene TRBV20-1, with 8 bases fitting TRBD1. Germline-derived CDR1 and CDR2 are DFQATT and SNEGSKA (reference sequence). The CDR3 covers 17 residues. Trimming at V came to 0 bases and at J to 4 bases, leaving 13 bases not matched to a gene. CDR3 sequence: CSARERIVRDRFYGYTF. CDR3 coding DNA: TGCAGTGCTAGAGAGAGGATAGTCCGGGACAGGTTCTATGGCTACACCTTC.

This clonotype was counted at least ten times. The V and J genes are TRBV20-1 and TRBJ2-7, with unresolved D. The CDR3 has 12 amino acids. Trimming pared 1 base from V and 2 bases from J, leaving 6 bases between. Germline V CDR1 and CDR2: DFQATT, SNEGSKA (reference sequence). The CDR3 loop is CSARGTAYEQYF. For the CDR3, the DNA is TGCAGTGCTAGAGGGACCGCCTACGAGCAGTACTTC.

This chain links TRBV5-6 with TRBJ1-6; 11 bases map to TRBD1. In germline, CDR1 is SGHDT, CDR2 YYEEEE. Germline trimming cut 4 bases from V and 9 bases from J; bases unmatched to any gene: 3. The CDR3 totals 14 residues. CDR3 residues: CASSDGTGGSPLHF. The DNA for the CDR3 is TGTGCCAGCAGCGATGGGACAGGGGGTTCACCCCTCCACTTT.

This clonotype was seen at least ten times. The V gene is TRBV20-1, the J gene TRBJ2-1; 11 bases map to TRBD2. After removal of 3 bases from V and 8 bases from J, the junction contained 12 bases not matched to a gene. The CDR3 is 16 amino acids. CDR1 is DFQATT and CDR2 is SNEGSKA in the germline V gene (reference sequence). CDR3 bases: TGCAGTGCTAGGGGCCCTAGCGGGGGGAAATCGGATGAGCAGTTCTTC. Encoded protein: CSARGPSGGKSDEQFF.

The chain's CDR3 is CASSTPSGSSYEQYF. CDR3 DNA: TGTGCCAGCAGTACACCTAGTGGCAGCTCCTACGAGCAGTACTTC. This chain links TRBV28 with TRBJ2-7; D remains ambiguous. Germline CDR1 MDHEN, CDR2 SYDVKM. The V end lost 5 bases, the J end lost 0 bases, and 14 bases lay between the germline ends. The CDR3 totals 15 residues.

This clonotype showed up just a few times. The chain employs TRBV12-3 or TRBV12-4 and TRBJ2-7; no firm D call. The CDR3 extends over 14 amino acids. Trimming stripped 5 bases from V and 2 bases from J, with 13 bases between. The CDR3 reads CASSPSTRAYEQYF. The DNA for the CDR3 is TGTGCCAGCAGTCCCTCGACCCGAGCCTACGAGCAGTACTTC.

This clonotype was seen at least ten times. The chain uses TRBV29-1 and TRBJ1-1; a possible D gene is TRBD1 (6 bases). This CDR3 is built from 13 residues. Germline V lookup: CDR1 SQVTM, CDR2 ANQGSEA. With 2 bases removed from V and 6 bases from J, the gap between germline ends came to 13 bases. The CDR3 loop reads CSVERGSGAEAFF. CDR3 DNA: TGCAGCGTTGAAAGGGGGTCCGGTGCTGAAGCTTTCTTT.

The chain uses TRBV12-3 or TRBV12-4 and TRBJ1-1, with 7 bases identical to TRBD1. The CDR3 covers 13 residues. V lost 3 bases and J lost 11; bases outside the gene matches: 9. The CDR3 DNA is TGTGCCAGCAGTTTGGCAGGGGGAGTGTGGGCTTTCTTT. This sequence encodes CASSLAGGVWAFF.

The chain combines TRBV20-1 with TRBJ2-3; 8 positions agree with TRBD2. CDR3 size: 15 residues. V lost 1 base to trimming and J lost 1 base; unmatched junction nucleotides: 4. In germline, CDR1 is DFQATT, CDR2 SNEGSKA (reference sequence). The chain's CDR3 is CSARVGSGGTDTQYF. The CDR3 region has the DNA TGCAGTGCTAGAGTCGGTAGCGGGGGCACAGATACGCAGTATTTT.

This clonotype was counted a few times. V usage is TRBV7-9 and J usage is TRBJ2-3; no clear D gene. CDR1 and CDR2 (germline): SEHNR, FQNEAQ (reference sequence). The length of the CDR3 is 14 residues. Trimming shortened V by 5 bases and J by 3 bases, and 12 bases separated the two germline ends. The CDR3 DNA follows: TGTGCCAGCAGCGCCCCACTTCGAACAGATACGCAGTATTTT. This encodes CASSAPLRTDTQYF. The full variable domain, completed using reference TRBV7-9 and TRBJ2-3, is DTGVSQNPRHKITKRGQNVTFRCDPISEHNRLYWYRQTLGQGPEFLTYFQNEAQLEKSRLLSDRFSAERPKGSFSTLEIQRTEQGDSAMYLCASSAPLRTDTQYFGPGTRLTVL.

The genes are TRBV20-1 and TRBJ2-3; the D gene is possibly TRBD2 (6 bases). Germline V lookup: CDR1 DFQATT, CDR2 SNEGSKA (reference sequence). The CDR3 runs to 12 residues. V shed 6 bases and J shed 6 bases, with 13 bases lying between them. CDR3: CSAKLASDTQYF. The CDR3 nucleotides are TGCAGTGCAAAACTAGCCTCCGATACGCAGTATTTT.

This clonotype showed up many times. V gene TRBV20-1 combines with J gene TRBJ1-6; the D gene is possibly TRBD1 (5 bases). CDR1 is DFQATT and CDR2 is SNEGSKA in the germline V gene (reference sequence). V lost 1 base and J lost 9, with 13 bases in between. This CDR3 spans 14 amino acids. The CDR3 DNA reads as TGCAGTGCTAGAGTGGGAGTCGGGGGTTCACCCCTCCACTTT. Residues: CSARVGVGGSPLHF.

This clonotype was detected ten times or more. The rearrangement uses TRBV7-2 and TRBJ2-7; 7 bases match TRBD2. The length of the CDR3 is 15 residues. The trim removed 0 bases at V and 3 bases at J, leaving 5 bases unmatched. Germline CDR1 is SGHTA and CDR2 is FQGNSA. In nucleotides, the CDR3 is TGTGCCAGCAGCTTAGCGGCTAGCGGTGACTACGAGCAGTACTTC. It yields the protein CASSLAASGDYEQYF.

CDR3 bases: TGCAGCATAGACTGGGGGCATGAGCAGTTCTTC. The encoded protein is CSIDWGHEQFF. The gene calls are TRBV29-1 and TRBJ2-1; perhaps TRBD1 as D (6 bases). V was trimmed by 8 bases and J by 8 bases, leaving 13 bases between them. The CDR3 loop spans 11 amino acids. Per germline, CDR1 SQVTM and CDR2 ANQGSEA.

This clonotype appeared many times. The chain joins TRBV29-1 to TRBJ2-3; no firm D call. CDR1 is SQVTM and CDR2 is ANQGSEA in the germline V gene. The CDR3 contains 15 residues. V dropped 7 bases and J dropped 2 bases, with 19 bases sitting between them. CDR3 DNA sequence: TGCAGCGACCCTGCCGGCAGGTTGTACACAGATACGCAGTATTTT. Translation gives CSDPAGRLYTDTQYF.

This clonotype showed up many times. V and J are TRBV10-2 and TRBJ2-1; 8 bases fit TRBD2. V dropped 7 bases and J dropped 1; count of bases not matched to a gene: 6. Germline V gene data show CDR1 as WSHSY and CDR2 as SAAADI. CDR3 length equals 15 residues. The CDR3, as DNA: TGCGCCAGCAAGGCAACGGGAGGGTCCTACAATGAGCAGTTCTTC. Protein: CASKATGGSYNEQFF.

This clonotype came up many times. The chain couples TRBV5-1 to TRBJ2-1, with 8 bases aligning to TRBD2. The CDR3 spans 16 residues. The germline gives CDR1 SGHRS, CDR2 YFSETQ. The V and J ends lost 0 bases and 1 base, in that order; junction bases with no gene match: 3. Here the CDR3 reads CASSLVAGGSYNEQFF. Written as DNA, the CDR3 is TGCGCCAGCAGCTTGGTGGCGGGAGGATCCTACAATGAGCAGTTCTTC.

This sequence joins TRBV12-3 or TRBV12-4 and TRBJ2-1; the D gene is possibly TRBD2 (5 bases). The CDR3 totals 14 residues. The V gene lost 2 bases and the J gene lost 7 bases, with 12 bases spanning the gap. The chain's CDR3 is CASSLPSIYNEQFF. The CDR3 bases are TGTGCCAGCAGTTTACCTAGCATCTATAATGAGCAGTTCTTC.

The table lists this clonotype with many counts. The rearrangement uses TRBV5-1 and TRBJ2-7; 11 bases match TRBD2. The CDR3 is 16 amino acids. The germline gives CDR1 SGHRS, CDR2 YFSETQ. The junction had 5 bases not matched to a gene; V was cut back by 0 bases and J by 3 bases. The CDR3 sequence is CASSLGLTSGGYEQYF. The CDR3 nucleotides are TGCGCCAGCAGCTTGGGCCTCACTAGCGGGGGCTACGAGCAGTACTTC.

This chain joins TRBV12-3 or TRBV12-4 and TRBJ2-7; 10 positions match TRBD1. The CDR3 covers 15 residues. Trimming at V came to 3 bases and at J to 3 bases, leaving 5 bases not matched to a gene. The CDR3 sequence: CASSFGTGAHYEQYF. The CDR3 DNA is TGTGCCAGCAGTTTCGGGACAGGGGCTCACTACGAGCAGTACTTC.

The rearrangement links TRBV5-6 to TRBJ1-1, with a weak D call TRBD1 (5 bases). The CDR3 consists of 19 residues. Germline V gene sequence: CDR1 SGHDT, CDR2 YYEEEE. V gave up 1 base and J gave up 6 bases, with 28 bases separating them. The CDR3 sequence is CASSLSPRFGTNPSSEAFF. CDR3 nucleotides: TGTGCCAGCAGCTTGTCGCCACGATTCGGGACCAACCCTTCCTCTGAAGCTTTCTTT. The full variable domain, its missing parts supplied by reference TRBV5-6 and TRBJ1-1, is DAGVTQSPTHLIKTRGQQVTLRCSPKSGHDTVSWYQQALGQGPQFIFQYYEEEERQRGNFPDRFSGHQFPNYSSELNVNALLLGDSALYLCASSLSPRFGTNPSSEAFFGQGTRLTVV.

This clonotype came up many times. The V and J genes are TRBV20-1 and TRBJ2-1; D remains unclear. Germline CDR1 reads DFQATT; CDR2 reads SNEGSKA (reference sequence). CDR3 length equals 14 residues. The V end was cut by 0 bases, the J end by 0 bases, with 6 bases between. The CDR3 DNA reads as TGCAGTGCTAGAGATTCGTACTCCTACAATGAGCAGTTCTTC. This gives the protein CSARDSYSYNEQFF.

Ten or more counts support this clonotype. J is TRBJ2-7 and V is TRBV5-1; 7 positions match TRBD1. Germline CDR1 and CDR2: SGHRS and YFSETQ. The CDR3 extends over 12 amino acids. V lost 5 bases to trimming and J lost 4 bases; unmatched junction nucleotides: 3. CDR3 sequence reads: CASSWDRYEQYF. CDR3 nucleotides: TGCGCCAGCAGTTGGGACAGATACGAGCAGTACTTC. Full variable domain (rest looked up from reference TRBV5-1 and TRBJ2-7): KAGVTQTPRYLIKTRGQQVTLSCSPISGHRSVSWYQQTPGQGLQFLFEYFSETQRNKGNFPGRFSGRQFSNSRSEMNVSTLELGDSALYLCASSWDRYEQYFGPGTRLTVT.

The rearrangement joins TRBV6-6 to TRBJ1-1; tentative D call: TRBD1 (5 bases). The CDR3 covers 13 residues. Germline V gene data show CDR1 as MNHNY and CDR2 as SVGAGI (reference sequence). V lost 2 bases, J lost 5 bases, and 9 bases lay in between. The CDR3 nucleotides are TGTGCCAGCAGTTACCCCCCAGGGACTGAAGCTTTCTTT. Its translation: CASSYPPGTEAFF.

This sequence joins TRBV20-1 and TRBJ1-5; TRBD1 might be the D (6 bases). The CDR3 extends over 13 amino acids. The germline V gene has CDR1 DFQATT and CDR2 SNEGSKA (reference sequence). V lost 3 bases and J 6 bases, leaving 12 bases between the germline ends. The CDR3 protein is CSASRGAGQPQHF. CDR3 DNA: TGCAGTGCTAGTCGGGGGGCCGGTCAGCCCCAGCATTTT.

The gene calls are TRBV11-2 and TRBJ2-3, with TRBD2 identical over 8 bases. Germline V gene lookup returns CDR1 SGHAT and CDR2 FQNNGV. J was trimmed by 0 bases and V by 2 bases; bases with no gene match: 13. The CDR3 loop spans 19 amino acids. The CDR3: CASSLSFRGGRPSTDTQYF. CDR3 coding DNA: TGTGCCAGCAGCTTAAGTTTTCGGGGGGGCCGTCCTAGCACAGATACGCAGTATTTT.

The chain links TRBV7-2 to TRBJ2-7, with TRBD1 matching 7 bases. Germline values: CDR1 SGHTA, CDR2 FQGNSA. CDR3 length: 15 residues. With V trimmed by 6 bases and J by 0 bases, 8 bases remained unmatched. CDR3 sequence: CASRRQGVVSYEQYF. CDR3 DNA sequence: TGTGCCAGCAGGCGACAGGGAGTGGTCTCCTACGAGCAGTACTTC.

The chain employs TRBV10-3 and TRBJ2-3; the D gene is possibly TRBD2 (6 bases). Trimming stripped 2 bases from V and 1 base from J, with 16 bases between. Per germline, CDR1 ENHRY and CDR2 SYGVKD. The length of the CDR3 is 17 residues. The CDR3 DNA sequence: TGTGCCATCAGTGAGGGCGGGATGCAGCGCGGCACAGATACGCAGTATTTT. Translating it yields CAISEGGMQRGTDTQYF.